The rows below give T cell receptor beta chains drawn from one sample of a study of cytomegalovirus exposure and HLA in healthy donors. Libraries were prepared by immunoSEQ multiplex PCR; TCRdb keeps only in-frame clonotypes and omits some of them. Counted here are roughly 90,000 clones, over 65% occurring once; the ten biggest clones make up around 4.3%. Material for sequencing was PBMCs. The receptors stem from a woman aged 40 to 50 in good health and CMV-seropositive. CDR3s include the opening cysteine and the closing phenylalanine or tryptophan. A D gene is named only where the DNA matches it firmly. Rows may omit the clone size; those that give it use once, few, many or a size class.

j_gene: TRBJ1-1; v_gene: TRBV7-9; d_gene: -; abundance: -; CDR3aa: CSSSSGGTEAFF; CDR3nt: TGTTCCAGCAGCTCGGGAGGGACTGAAGCTTTCTTT
j_gene: TRBJ1-6; v_gene: TRBV11-2; d_gene: -; abundance: -; CDR3aa: CASSLSWTDSPLHF; CDR3nt: TGTGCCAGCAGCTTATCCTGGACAGATTCACCCCTCCACTTT
j_gene: TRBJ2-7; v_gene: TRBV20-1; d_gene: -; abundance: few; CDR3aa: CSASRDYEQYF; CDR3nt: TGCAGTGCTAGCCGGGACTACGAGCAGTACTTC
j_gene: TRBJ2-2; v_gene: TRBV5-1; d_gene: TRBD1; abundance: -; CDR3aa: CASSSGQGGTGELFF; CDR3nt: TGCGCCAGCAGCTCGGGACAGGGGGGGACCGGGGAGCTGTTTTTT
j_gene: TRBJ2-7; v_gene: TRBV18; d_gene: -; abundance: few; CDR3aa: CASSPDTGVYEQYF; CDR3nt: TGTGCCAGCTCACCAGACACCGGTGTCTACGAGCAGTACTTC
j_gene: TRBJ2-5; v_gene: TRBV27; d_gene: TRBD2; abundance: -; CDR3aa: CASSPDGREQYF; CDR3nt: TGTGCCAGCTCCCCGGACGGGCGGGAGCAGTACTTC
j_gene: TRBJ1-1; v_gene: TRBV19; d_gene: -; abundance: -; CDR3aa: CASSIQPGLTYTEAFF; CDR3nt: TGTGCCAGTAGTATCCAACCGGGACTAACCTACACTGAAGCTTTCTTT
j_gene: TRBJ1-2; v_gene: TRBV6-5; d_gene: -; abundance: -; CDR3aa: CASSYSWEAQRGYTF; CDR3nt: TGTGCCAGCAGTTACTCTTGGGAGGCTCAGCGGGGCTACACCTTC
j_gene: TRBJ2-1; v_gene: TRBV6-5; d_gene: TRBD2; abundance: -; CDR3aa: CASNVAGGPGQFF; CDR3nt: TGTGCCAGCAATGTAGCGGGAGGGCCGGGGCAGTTCTTC
j_gene: TRBJ2-7; v_gene: TRBV5-6; d_gene: -; abundance: -; CDR3aa: CASSLANSYEQYF; CDR3nt: TGTGCCAGCAGCTTGGCCAATTCGTACGAGCAGTACTTC
j_gene: TRBJ2-3; v_gene: TRBV7-6; d_gene: -; abundance: -; CDR3aa: CASSLTRAGTDTQYF; CDR3nt: TGTGCCAGCAGCTTAACCCGCGCGGGAACAGATACGCAGTATTTT
j_gene: TRBJ2-1; v_gene: TRBV13; d_gene: TRBD1; abundance: -; CDR3aa: CASSLGTGRNEQFF; CDR3nt: TGTGCCAGCAGCTTGGGGACAGGGAGGAATGAGCAGTTCTTC